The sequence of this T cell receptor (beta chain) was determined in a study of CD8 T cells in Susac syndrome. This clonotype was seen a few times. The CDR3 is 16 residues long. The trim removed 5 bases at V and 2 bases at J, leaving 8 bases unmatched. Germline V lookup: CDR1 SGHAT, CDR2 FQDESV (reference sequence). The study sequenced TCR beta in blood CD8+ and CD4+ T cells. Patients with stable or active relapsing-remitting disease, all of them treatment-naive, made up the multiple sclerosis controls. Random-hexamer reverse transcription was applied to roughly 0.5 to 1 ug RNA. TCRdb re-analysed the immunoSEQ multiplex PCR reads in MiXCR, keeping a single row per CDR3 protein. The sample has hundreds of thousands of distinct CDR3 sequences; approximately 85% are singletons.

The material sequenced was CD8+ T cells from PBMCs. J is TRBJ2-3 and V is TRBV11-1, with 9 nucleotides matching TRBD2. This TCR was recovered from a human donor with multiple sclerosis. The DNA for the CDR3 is TGTGCCAGCAGCGACCATCTAGCGGGGCCCACAGATACGCAGTATTTT. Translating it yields CASSDHLAGPTDTQYF.